This TCR beta chain was identified during a study of blood T cell repertoires in COVID-19. Germline CDR1 is SGHAT and CDR2 is FQNNGV. The CDR3 spans 16 residues. V lost 5 bases and J lost 7; bases outside the gene matches: 14. Original processing notes: By means of reference gene primer amplification, nucleated cell counts were estimated. The assay was immunoSEQ multiplex PCR, and TCRdb's table has in-frame clones only and misses some. V and J calls and clone size are copied from that table; D and trimming were computed from the DNA. The sample shows 150,000 to 200,000 clones, 80% to 90% of them seen only once.

This clonotype was obtained from a woman over 75 with acute or convalescent COVID-19. V is TRBV11-2 and J is TRBJ2-4, with 7 positions matching TRBD1. Material for sequencing was peripheral blood. Here the CDR3 DNA reads TGTGCCAGCAGCACTAGAGGGGGCGGTAAATGGAACATTCAGTACTTC. This gives the protein CASSTRGGGKWNIQYF.